The next 7 T cell receptor beta chains were all read from a single sample in a study of CD8 T cells in ankylosing spondylitis (dated by TCRdb to about 2017). Library generation was performed with 5' RACE. Instrument on record: Illumina HiSeq 2500. TCRdb took the public reads, trimmed them with fastp at Q25, ran MiXCR for clone calling and kept in-frame beta chains. Every CDR3 protein is listed once, alongside the most common genes and DNA of its rows. The sample records hundreds of thousands of distinct CDR3 sequences, roughly 27% of which are singletons. The ten biggest clones cover over 0.8% of the sample. The paper's findings and limits, for the study overall: Blood from ankylosing spondylitis patients appeared to be characterized by a TCR beta motif composed of under 10 highly homologous amino acid variants.

These receptors have no known antigen. Sequencing was performed on blood, either unsorted or a sorted T cell fraction (not recorded which). These receptors came from a male donor with ankylosing spondylitis.

In this sample, this clonotype turned up a few times. The V gene is TRBV12-5, the J gene TRBJ2-3; D perhaps matches TRBD2 (6 bases). Trimming removed 7 bases from V and 6 bases from J, with 14 bases in between. CDR1 and CDR2 from the germline V gene are LGHNT and FRNRAP. CDR3 length equals 13 residues. The CDR3 nucleotides are TGTGCTAGTGAGGCTAGTGGAGGGGATACGCAGTATTTT. As protein: CASEASGGDTQYF.

The chain is built from TRBV9 and TRBJ1-1, with D perhaps TRBD1 (6 bases). Germline lookup yields CDR1 SGDLS and CDR2 YYNGEE. There are 14 residues in the CDR3. V shed 4 bases and J shed 1 base, with 11 bases lying between them. The CDR3 reads CASSLGDTNTEAFF. DNA of the CDR3: TGTGCCAGCAGCCTCGGGGACACGAACACTGAAGCTTTCTTT.

The rearrangement joins TRBV24-1 to TRBJ1-2, with 9 bases fitting TRBD1. The CDR3 totals 15 residues. V dropped 2 bases and J dropped 8; count of bases not matched to a gene: 8. Germline-derived CDR1 and CDR2 are KGHDR and SFDVKD. For the CDR3, the DNA is TGTGCCACCAGTGATTCTCTGGGACAGGGCGTCGGCTACACCTTC. Encoded protein: CATSDSLGQGVGYTF.

This chain joins TRBV5-6 and TRBJ1-1; D possibly corresponds to TRBD1 (5 bases). V lost 2 bases to trimming and J lost 6 bases, with 20 bases between them. There are 16 residues in the CDR3. Germline values: CDR1 SGHDT, CDR2 YYEEEE. The CDR3 region has the DNA TGTGCCAGCAGCTTCAACTCAGGGTGGAAAGGGGCTGAAGCTTTCTTT. Amino acids: CASSFNSGWKGAEAFF.

This sequence joins TRBV11-3 and TRBJ2-1; no definite D call. Germline CDR1 and CDR2: SGHNT and YENEEA. The CDR3 extends over 13 amino acids. The V end lost 0 bases, the J end lost 6 bases, and 6 bases lay between the germline ends. CDR3 in amino acids: CASSLETANEQFF. CDR3 nucleotides: TGTGCCAGCAGCTTAGAAACTGCCAATGAGCAGTTCTTC.

This clonotype occurred a few times. The chain links TRBV27 to TRBJ1-1; D is unclear. The CDR3 loop spans 15 amino acids. Germline V gives CDR1 MNHEY, CDR2 SMNVEV (reference sequence). Trimming left V 6 bases short and J 3 bases short, with 17 bases between. The CDR3 nucleotides are TGTGCCAGCAGCCGCCGGTCGGGGTGGGACACTGAAGCTTTCTTT. Protein sequence: CASSRRSGWDTEAFF.

V usage is TRBV5-1 and J usage is TRBJ2-1; possibly TRBD2 for D (6 bases). The V gene's germline CDR1 is SGHRS and CDR2 YFSETQ. The V and J ends lost 4 bases and 7 bases respectively, with 15 bases between them. The CDR3 contains 14 residues. CDR3 residues: CASSEGTSSNEQFF. The CDR3 DNA follows: TGCGCCAGCAGCGAGGGGACTTCAAGTAATGAGCAGTTCTTC.